This T cell receptor beta chain was profiled in a study of blood T cell repertoires in COVID-19. As for the study in general: Donors in the United States, Italy and Spain gave samples during acute or convalescent COVID-19. PBMCs, B-cell-depleted T cells, or T cells were the source of the cDNA or gDNA that made up the material.

Per the authors' pipeline: Amplified reference gene primers provided the basis for estimating nucleated cell counts. Generated by immunoSEQ multiplex PCR, the TCRdb table keeps only in-frame clones and is missing some. V and J calls and clone size follow that table, whereas D and trimming were derived from the DNA. This table has approximately 58,000 clones, around 90% appearing once. CDR1 is LNHNV and CDR2 is YYDKDF in the germline V gene (reference sequence). The CDR3 spans 15 residues. V lost 0 bases to trimming and J lost 2 bases, with 11 bases between them. This chain joins TRBV15 and TRBJ2-7; maybe TRBD2 (6 bases). This receptor was taken from an elderly woman with active COVID-19. Source material: peripheral blood. This CDR3 reads CATSRDLGGAYEQYF. The CDR3 nucleotides read TGTGCCACCAGCAGAGACCTCGGGGGAGCCTACGAGCAGTACTTC.